The 22 T cell receptor beta chains below all came from one sample that was sequenced in a study of CD8 T cells in Susac syndrome. The RNA input was roughly 0.45 to 1 ug, and it was reverse transcribed with random hexamers. MiXCR was run by TCRdb on the immunoSEQ multiplex PCR reads, yielding one entry per CDR3 protein. The sample contains almost 450,000 distinct CDR3 sequences, more than 70% of which appear only once. Source material: CD8+ T cells from PBMCs. Source of these receptors: a human donor with multiple sclerosis.

The chain combines TRBV2 with TRBJ2-7; the D is unclear. CDR1 is SNHLY, CDR2 FYNNEI, per germline. The CDR3 runs 13 residues. V lost 3 bases to trimming and J lost 3 bases, with 9 bases between them. The chain's CDR3 is CASSDYSLYEQYF. CDR3 sequence (DNA): TGTGCCAGCAGTGATTACTCCCTCTACGAGCAGTACTTC.

This sequence joins TRBV5-5 and TRBJ1-4; TRBD1 matches 7 bases. The trim removed 0 bases at V and 0 bases at J, leaving 11 bases unmatched. This CDR3 spans 19 amino acids. The germline CDR1 and CDR2 sequences are SGHKS and YYEKEE (reference sequence). The CDR3 bases are TGTGCCAGCAGCTTGGAGGGGGACAGCGCATTCGCAACTAATGAAAAACTGTTTTTT. Residues: CASSLEGDSAFATNEKLFF.

This chain joins TRBV12-3 or TRBV12-4 and TRBJ1-2; TRBD1 matches at 8 bases. CDR3 length: 18 amino acids. The J segment lost 3 bases and the V segment lost 5 bases, leaving 17 bases of the junction unmatched. The CDR3 is CASSPSLLGTGDYYGYTF. CDR3 nucleotides: TGTGCCAGCAGTCCCTCGCTGTTGGGGACAGGAGACTACTATGGCTACACCTTC.

The rearrangement links TRBV7-9 to TRBJ2-4, with TRBD2 matching over 9 bases. The CDR3 length is 15 residues. The junction had 3 bases not matched to a gene; V was cut back by 5 bases and J by 1 base. Germline-derived CDR1 and CDR2 are SEHNR and FQNEAQ (reference sequence). CDR3 sequence: CASSPSGMAKNIQYF. Here the CDR3 DNA reads TGTGCCAGCAGCCCTAGCGGGATGGCCAAAAACATTCAGTACTTC.

The chain recombines TRBV15 with TRBJ1-1, with TRBD1 as a possible D gene (5 bases). The CDR3 runs to 18 residues. Germline-derived CDR1 and CDR2 are LNHNV and YYDKDF (reference sequence). V lost 5 bases and J 5 bases, leaving 27 bases between the germline ends. CDR3 protein: CATSPTNLGEGRGTEAFF. For the CDR3, the DNA is TGTGCCACCAGCCCAACAAATCTGGGGGAGGGCCGGGGGACTGAAGCTTTCTTT.

The V call is TRBV4-1, the J call TRBJ1-5; no clear D. This CDR3 comprises 15 residues. Germline values: CDR1 MGHRA, CDR2 YSYEKL. V dropped 6 bases and J dropped 0 bases, with 12 bases sitting between them. The DNA for the CDR3 is TGCGCCAGCAGTGAGTGGTTGGATAGCAATCAGCCCCAGCATTTT. It encodes CASSEWLDSNQPQHF.

This clonotype showed up just a few times. The genes are TRBV2 and TRBJ2-7; D gene unclear. The CDR3 totals 11 residues. V lost 5 bases to trimming and J lost 3 bases, with 5 bases between them. CDR1 SNHLY and CDR2 FYNNEI come from the germline V gene. The CDR3 spells CASSPFYEQYF. CDR3 sequence (DNA): TGTGCCAGCAGTCCTTTCTACGAGCAGTACTTC.

The V and J genes are TRBV29-1 and TRBJ2-1; perhaps TRBD2 as D (5 bases). The CDR3 runs 15 residues. The V end lost 2 bases, the J end lost 7 bases, and 18 bases lay between the germline ends. The germline V gene encodes CDR1 SQVTM and CDR2 ANQGSEA. The CDR3, as DNA: TGCAGCGTTGAAACGACGGGCGACGGGGTAAATGAGCAGTTCTTC. Its translation: CSVETTGDGVNEQFF.

The V gene is TRBV7-2, the J gene TRBJ1-5, with D unresolved. Germline lookup yields CDR1 SGHTA and CDR2 FQGNSA. The V end was cut by 1 base, the J end by 0 bases, with 10 bases between. CDR3 length equals 16 residues. CDR3 DNA: TGTGCCAGCAGCTTAGGCAGCCTTTATAGCAATCAGCCCCAGCATTTT. It is translated as CASSLGSLYSNQPQHF.

This clonotype was picked up a small number of times. The CDR3 DNA is TGTGCCAGCAGTGCAGGGGAGAACACTGAAGCTTTCTTT. Its protein product is CASSAGENTEAFF. The genes are TRBV25-1 and TRBJ1-1; a possible D gene is TRBD1 (6 bases). The CDR3 has 13 amino acids. V shed 4 bases and J shed 1 base, with 7 bases lying between them. In germline, CDR1 is MGHDK, CDR2 SYGVNS.

The chain couples TRBV5-1 to TRBJ2-3, with TRBD1 as a possible D gene (5 bases). V was clipped by 0 bases and J by 4 bases, with 15 bases between them. Germline V gene lookup returns CDR1 SGHRS and CDR2 YFSETQ. The CDR3 totals 16 residues. The CDR3 loop is CASSLAQGGNSDTQYF. The CDR3 DNA is TGCGCCAGCAGCTTGGCGCAGGGTGGGAACTCAGATACGCAGTATTTT.

This chain joins TRBV20-1 and TRBJ1-5; TRBD1 matches at 7 bases. CDR1 is DFQATT and CDR2 is SNEGSKA in the germline V gene (reference sequence). The CDR3 sequence is 15 residues long. Trimming took 3 bases from V and 0 from J; bases not matched to a gene: 5. In DNA, the CDR3 is TGCAGTGCTAGGGAGACAGGGTATAGCAATCAGCCCCAGCATTTT. It codes for CSARETGYSNQPQHF.

J is TRBJ1-1 and V is TRBV3-1; D is undetermined. The CDR3 has 14 residues. V lost 3 bases to trimming and J lost 11 bases, with 19 bases between them. CDR1 LGHDT and CDR2 YNNKEL come from the germline V gene (reference sequence). The CDR3 DNA reads TGTGCCAGCAGCCAGACCCATGGCCCACAACGGGCTTTCTTT. Amino acids: CASSQTHGPQRAFF. The full variable domain, its missing parts supplied by reference TRBV3-1 and TRBJ1-1, is DTAVSQTPKYLVTQMGNDKSIKCEQNLGHDTMYWYKQDSKKFLKIMFSYNNKELIINETVPNRFSPKSPDKAHLNLHINSLELGDSAVYFCASSQTHGPQRAFFGQGTRLTVV.

The chain employs TRBV6-4 and TRBJ2-1, with 8 bases aligning to TRBD1. Trimming took 6 bases from V and 9 from J; bases not matched to a gene: 10. This CDR3 is built from 14 residues. Germline-derived CDR1 and CDR2 are MRHNA and SNTAGT. The CDR3 loop reads CASSAGQEGGEQFF. The CDR3 DNA reads TGTGCCAGCAGCGCGGGACAGGAAGGAGGTGAGCAGTTCTTC.

This chain connects TRBV30 to TRBJ1-1; possibly TRBD1 for D (5 bases). V gave up 5 bases and J gave up 3 bases, with 19 bases separating them. This CDR3 is built from 15 residues. CDR1 is GTSNPN, CDR2 SVGIG, per germline (reference sequence). The CDR3 DNA is TGTGCCTGGGGGGCAGACCAAGAGAGGGACACTGAAGCTTTCTTT. It encodes CAWGADQERDTEAFF.

The chain recombines TRBV27 with TRBJ2-5; 9 bases map to TRBD1. The germline CDR1 and CDR2 sequences are MNHEY and SMNVEV (reference sequence). V was pared by 8 bases and J by 3 bases, with 4 bases of the junction left unmatched. CDR3 size: 13 residues. The CDR3 coding sequence is TGTGCCAGCTCGACAGGGGGAGAAGAGACCCAGTACTTC. It translates to CASSTGGEETQYF.

This clonotype was counted a single time. The chain employs TRBV5-5 and TRBJ1-3; D might be TRBD1 (5 bases). Germline V lookup: CDR1 SGHKS, CDR2 YYEKEE (reference sequence). Trimming pared 3 bases from V and 4 bases from J, leaving 17 bases between. The CDR3 contains 16 residues. The CDR3 sequence: CASSSYVEGAGNTIYF. The CDR3, as DNA: TGTGCCAGCAGCTCCTATGTGGAAGGGGCCGGAAACACCATATATTTT.

The chain is built from TRBV11-2 and TRBJ2-5, with D possibly being TRBD1 (5 bases). The CDR3 is made up of 15 amino acids. Trimming stripped 5 bases from V and 2 bases from J, with 15 bases between. Germline V gene data show CDR1 as SGHAT and CDR2 as FQNNGV. CDR3 in DNA: TGTGCCAGCAGCCATTCGCAGGGAATACAAGAGACCCAGTACTTC. It codes for CASSHSQGIQETQYF.

The chain uses TRBV28 and TRBJ2-6; 11 nucleotides agree with TRBD1. Trimming cost V 6 bases and J 2 bases; bases outside gene matches: 9. Germline values: CDR1 MDHEN, CDR2 SYDVKM. This CDR3 comprises 18 residues. CDR3 amino acids: CASSSGDRGTAGANVLTF. The CDR3 DNA reads TGTGCCAGCAGCAGTGGGGACAGGGGGACCGCTGGGGCCAACGTCCTGACTTTC.

The chain carries TRBV28 and TRBJ2-5, with a weak D call TRBD2 (5 bases). Germline V CDR1 and CDR2: MDHEN, SYDVKM. V was clipped by 5 bases and J by 0 bases, with 16 bases between them. The CDR3 is 16 amino acids. Here the CDR3 reads CASSNPAVRYQETQYF. The DNA of the CDR3 is TGTGCCAGCAGTAACCCAGCGGTGCGGTACCAAGAGACCCAGTACTTC.

The chain recombines TRBV30 with TRBJ2-7; unclear D gene. Germline CDR1 reads GTSNPN; CDR2 reads SVGIG (reference sequence). The CDR3 length is 13 residues. Trimming cost V 2 bases and J 5 bases, with 13 bases left between them. The CDR3 reads CAWSPNRNHEQYF. In DNA form, the CDR3 reads TGTGCCTGGAGTCCGAACAGAAATCACGAGCAGTACTTC.

This chain connects TRBV20-1 to TRBJ2-4; D ambiguous. Deletions cut 0 bases from V and 6 bases from J, with 12 bases between. CDR1 is DFQATT and CDR2 is SNEGSKA in the germline V gene (reference sequence). The CDR3 is 14 residues long. CDR3: CSARDGQERNIQYF. In DNA, the CDR3 is TGCAGTGCTAGAGATGGGCAGGAGAGAAACATTCAGTACTTC.